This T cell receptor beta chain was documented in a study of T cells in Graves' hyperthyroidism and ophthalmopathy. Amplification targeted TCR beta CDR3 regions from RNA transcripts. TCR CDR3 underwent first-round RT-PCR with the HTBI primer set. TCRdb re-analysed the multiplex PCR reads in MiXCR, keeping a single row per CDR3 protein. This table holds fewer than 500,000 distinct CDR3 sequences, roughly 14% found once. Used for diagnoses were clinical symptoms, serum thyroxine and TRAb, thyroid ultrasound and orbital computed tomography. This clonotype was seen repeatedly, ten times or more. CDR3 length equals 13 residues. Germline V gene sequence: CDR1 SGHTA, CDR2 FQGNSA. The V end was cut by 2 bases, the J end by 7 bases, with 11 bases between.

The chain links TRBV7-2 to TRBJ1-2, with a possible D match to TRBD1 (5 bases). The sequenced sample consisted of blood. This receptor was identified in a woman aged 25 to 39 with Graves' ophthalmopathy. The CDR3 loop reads CASSLRGFPGYTF. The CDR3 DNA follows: TGTGCCAGCAGCTTACGGGGGTTTCCTGGCTACACCTTC.